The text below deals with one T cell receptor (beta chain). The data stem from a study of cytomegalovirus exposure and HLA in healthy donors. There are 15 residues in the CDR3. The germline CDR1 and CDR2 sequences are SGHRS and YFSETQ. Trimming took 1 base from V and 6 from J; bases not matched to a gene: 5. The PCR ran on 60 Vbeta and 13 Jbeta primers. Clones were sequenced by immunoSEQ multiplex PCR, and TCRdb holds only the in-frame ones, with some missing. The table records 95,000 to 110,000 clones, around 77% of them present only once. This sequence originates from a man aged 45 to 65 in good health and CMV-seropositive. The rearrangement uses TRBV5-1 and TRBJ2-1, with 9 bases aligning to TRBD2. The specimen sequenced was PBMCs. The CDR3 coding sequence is TGCGCCAGCAGCTTGACTGCGGGAGGGCCCAATGAGCAGTTCTTC. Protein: CASSLTAGGPNEQFF.